A single sample is the source of the 20 T cell receptor beta chains below, sequenced in a study of T-cell memory formation after mild COVID-19. TCRdb independently ran MiXCR on the 5' RACE reads; one entry per CDR3 protein. The sample includes around 530,000 distinct CDR3 sequences, less than 25% of them seen just once. The sample was PBMCs or a T cell subset sorted from them (not recorded which). These receptors originate from an adult woman who had mild COVID-19 (a few samples of this study predate the infection). Cell type and time point are not known.

This clonotype showed up just a few times. The V gene is TRBV29-1, the J gene TRBJ2-4, with TRBD2 matching over 12 bases. This CDR3 has 16 residues. CDR1 SQVTM and CDR2 ANQGSEA come from the germline V gene. V lost 4 bases and J lost 9; bases outside the gene matches: 13. The CDR3 region has the DNA TGCAGCGTTGTCCAGAGGACTAGCGGGGTGGCAGCCATTCAGTACTTC. Protein product: CSVVQRTSGVAAIQYF. The whole variable domain, remainder taken from reference TRBV29-1 and TRBJ2-4, is SAVISQKPSRDICQRGTSLTIQCQVDSQVTMMFWYRQQPGQSLTLIATANQGSEATYESGFVIDKFPISRPNLTFSTLTVSNMSPEDSSIYLCSVVQRTSGVAAIQYFGAGTRLSVL.

The rearrangement uses TRBV6-5 and TRBJ2-3, with a weak D call TRBD2 (6 bases). V gave up 2 bases and J gave up 5 bases, with 14 bases separating them. From germline, CDR1 is MNHEY and CDR2 SVGAGI. The CDR3 runs 15 residues. The CDR3 loop reads CASSYSGFREDTQYF. The CDR3 DNA reads TGTGCCAGCAGTTACAGCGGGTTTCGAGAAGATACGCAGTATTTT.

This clonotype was detected ten times or more. The chain links TRBV9 to TRBJ2-3; D unclear. Trimming removed 4 bases at V and 3 bases at J, with 15 bases between. Germline CDR1 SGDLS, CDR2 YYNGEE. CDR3 length: 15 amino acids. CDR3 coding DNA: TGTGCCAGCAGCCCCACCCCGGGCCGTACAGATACGCAGTATTTT. This encodes CASSPTPGRTDTQYF.

The chain recombines TRBV10-3 with TRBJ2-5; 8 bases agree with TRBD2. Unmatched junction bases numbered 12, after V lost 4 bases and J lost 5 bases. Per the germline V gene, CDR1 is ENHRY and CDR2 is SYGVKD. The CDR3 length is 16 residues. CDR3 bases: TGTGCCATCAGTGGGCTAGCGGGCGGCGGGGCGGAGACCCAGTACTTC. This gives the protein CAISGLAGGGAETQYF.

V is TRBV9 and J is TRBJ2-2, with 7 positions matching TRBD1. The CDR3 covers 18 residues. CDR1 SGDLS and CDR2 YYNGEE come from the germline V gene. With V trimmed by 4 bases and J by 0 bases, 12 bases remained unmatched. CDR3 DNA: TGTGCCAGCAGCCCTCGGGACAGTCGACGTACGAACACCGGGGAGCTGTTTTTT. Translated: CASSPRDSRRTNTGELFF.

This clonotype was counted only a few times. The chain couples TRBV9 to TRBJ2-3; the D is unclear. The CDR3 spans 17 residues. V was shortened by 0 bases and J by 0 bases, with 14 bases between the two germline ends. CDR1 is SGDLS and CDR2 is YYNGEE in the germline V gene. The CDR3 protein is CASSVEGIGPSTDTQYF. The CDR3 DNA reads TGTGCCAGCAGCGTAGAGGGTATCGGCCCAAGCACAGATACGCAGTATTTT.

This clonotype was detected only a few times. The J gene is TRBJ2-1, the V gene TRBV5-1; the D gene is possibly TRBD2 (5 bases). The CDR3 totals 15 residues. Trimming removed 4 bases at V and 3 bases at J, with 14 bases between. The germline V gene has CDR1 SGHRS and CDR2 YFSETQ. The DNA of the CDR3 is TGCGCCAGCAGCACCGGAGGCTACTTCTACAATGAGCAGTTCTTC. Its protein is CASSTGGYFYNEQFF.

The chain carries TRBV4-3 and TRBJ2-1, with TRBD2 matching 7 bases. Germline V gives CDR1 LGHNA, CDR2 YSLEER. The CDR3 loop spans 17 amino acids. The trim removed 1 base at V and 2 bases at J, leaving 8 bases unmatched. The CDR3 protein is CASSQGASGQTYNEQFF. In DNA form, the CDR3 reads TGCGCCAGCAGCCAAGGAGCTAGCGGACAAACCTACAATGAGCAGTTCTTC.

This clonotype was picked up a small number of times. The chain uses TRBV6-2 or TRBV6-3 and TRBJ2-1; 12 bases line up with TRBD1. V lost 6 bases to trimming and J lost 8 bases; unmatched junction nucleotides: 2. The germline V gene encodes CDR1 MNHEY and CDR2 SVGEGT. The CDR3 sequence is 13 residues long. The CDR3: CASRGTGGDEQFF. The CDR3 region has the DNA TGTGCCAGCAGGGGGACAGGGGGCGATGAGCAGTTCTTC.

This chain uses TRBV7-2 with TRBJ2-5; D is possibly TRBD1 (6 bases). Between the trimmed V and J ends, which lost 7 bases and 2 bases, there was a span of 17 bases. Germline V CDR1 and CDR2: SGHTA, FQGNSA. The CDR3 loop spans 15 amino acids. The CDR3 region has the DNA TGTGCCAGCACTCGCAGGGGAAGCTTTCAAGAGACCCAGTACTTC. Translating it yields CASTRRGSFQETQYF.

This clonotype was found a few times. The chain joins TRBV7-3 to TRBJ2-1; D possibly corresponds to TRBD2 (5 bases). CDR3 length: 13 residues. Germline loops: CDR1 SGHTA, CDR2 FQGTGA. V lost 0 bases and J lost 15, with 15 bases in between. In DNA, the CDR3 is TGTGCCAGCAGCTTAACAGGCTCGGGATGGCGGTTCTTC. Its protein is CASSLTGSGWRFF.

This rearrangement joins TRBV7-9 to TRBJ1-2; TRBD1 matches 8 bases. Germline trimming cut 1 base from V and 12 bases from J; bases unmatched to any gene: 7. The CDR3 is made up of 13 amino acids. CDR1 and CDR2 (germline): SEHNR, FQNEAQ (reference sequence). In DNA form, the CDR3 reads TGTGCCAGCAGCTTAGTAGGGACAGGCCCTCACACCTTC. Encoded protein: CASSLVGTGPHTF.

The chain recombines TRBV6-5 with TRBJ1-2; no reliable D call. This CDR3 is 14 amino acids long. Deletions cut 0 bases from V and 8 bases from J, with 13 bases between. Germline V gives CDR1 MNHEY, CDR2 SVGAGI. The CDR3 loop is CASSYSIRDWGYTF. DNA of the CDR3: TGTGCCAGCAGTTACTCGATACGGGATTGGGGCTACACCTTC.

The V gene is TRBV6-4, the J gene TRBJ1-1; 9 nucleotides match TRBD1. The V segment lost 2 bases and the J segment 5 bases; nucleotides outside the gene matches: 9. Per the germline V gene, CDR1 is MRHNA and CDR2 is SNTAGT. The CDR3 has 16 residues. This CDR3 reads CASSDRPDRGRTEAFF. CDR3 coding DNA: TGTGCCAGCAGTGACCGTCCGGACAGGGGAAGGACTGAAGCTTTCTTT.

This clonotype was seen more than once but under ten times. This chain uses TRBV5-1 with TRBJ2-6, with D maybe TRBD2 (6 bases). Germline V CDR1 and CDR2: SGHRS, YFSETQ. The V end was cut by 4 bases, the J end by 0 bases, with 11 bases between. The CDR3 sequence is 16 residues long. The CDR3 bases are TGCGCCAGCAGCGAGGGACTGTCCTCTGGGGCCAACGTCCTGACTTTC. Its protein is CASSEGLSSGANVLTF. Using reference TRBV5-1 and TRBJ2-6 for the parts outside the CDR3, the full variable domain is KAGVTQTPRYLIKTRGQQVTLSCSPISGHRSVSWYQQTPGQGLQFLFEYFSETQRNKGNFPGRFSGRQFSNSRSEMNVSTLELGDSALYLCASSEGLSSGANVLTFGAGSRLTVL.

CDR3: CASSLFGPDRRYGYTF. In DNA, the CDR3 is TGTGCCAGCAGTTTATTTGGACCCGACAGGCGGTATGGCTACACCTTC. This chain connects TRBV27 to TRBJ1-2, with a possible D match to TRBD1 (6 bases). The germline V and J ends were trimmed by 1 base and 5 bases, with 17 bases remaining between them. The germline gives CDR1 MNHEY, CDR2 SMNVEV (reference sequence). The CDR3 contains 16 residues.

This clonotype was recorded a few times. This chain uses TRBV5-1 with TRBJ2-3, with 7 bases identical to TRBD1. CDR3 length: 13 amino acids. Germline values: CDR1 SGHRS, CDR2 YFSETQ. V shed 7 bases, J shed 2 bases, and the junction held 4 bases outside the gene matches. The CDR3 loop is CASGGTDTDTQYF. DNA of the CDR3: TGCGCCAGCGGTGGGACAGACACAGATACGCAGTATTTT.

V and J are TRBV15 and TRBJ2-1; TRBD2 might be the D (6 bases). The CDR3 sequence is 15 residues long. The germline V gene encodes CDR1 LNHNV and CDR2 YYDKDF (reference sequence). Trimming pared 5 bases from V and 5 bases from J, leaving 16 bases between. CDR3 residues: CATSPLGTLHNEQFF. The CDR3 DNA follows: TGTGCCACCAGCCCCCTGGGGACTCTTCACAATGAGCAGTTCTTC.

There are a few counts of this clonotype. The chain uses TRBV6-5 and TRBJ1-3, with D unresolved. Germline V gives CDR1 MNHEY, CDR2 SVGAGI. The CDR3 has 14 amino acids. Trimming shortened V by 5 bases and J by 2 bases, and 10 bases separated the two germline ends. The CDR3 is CASSGSETGNTIYF. The CDR3 nucleotides read TGTGCCAGCAGTGGGTCTGAAACTGGAAACACCATATATTTT.

The rearrangement uses TRBV25-1 and TRBJ1-6; D might be TRBD1 (6 bases). Germline V gene data show CDR1 as MGHDK and CDR2 as SYGVNS. This CDR3 has 16 amino acids. V dropped 3 bases and J dropped 9 bases, with 18 bases sitting between them. The CDR3 loop reads CASSDSYRVGISPLHF. CDR3 DNA: TGTGCCAGCAGTGATAGTTACAGGGTAGGAATTTCACCCCTCCACTTT.